The rows below give T cell receptor beta chains drawn from one sample of a study of vaccination and CD4 T cells after COVID-19. MiXCR was run by TCRdb on the PCR reads, yielding one entry per CDR3 protein. Counted here are roughly 11,000 distinct CDR3 sequences, more than 65% occurring once; the ten biggest clones make up 18%. No antigen has been identified for these receptors. The sample taken for sequencing was CD4+ T cells from blood, cultured in vitro. These receptors all stem from a human donor who had recovered from COVID-19. Both conserved end residues are part of each CDR3. The D gene is left open where the match is weak. Size is stated for part of the rows, as once, few or many counts, or as a class when the clone is expanded.

>.|TRBV6-2/TRBV6-3|TRBJ1-5|few
TGTGCCAGCAGTTACGTGGGGGTATATCAGCCCCAGCATTTT
CASSYVGVYQPQHF
>TRBD1|TRBV6-1|TRBJ1-1|few
TGTGCCAGCACCAACAGGGGTGGGCAAGCTTTCTTT
CASTNRGGQAFF
>.|TRBV10-2|TRBJ1-6|large
TGCGCCAGCACTACTTCCGGGATTAATTCACCCCTCCACTTT
CASTTSGINSPLHF
>TRBD1|TRBV18|TRBJ1-5|.
TGTGCCAGCTCACCATCGACAGGGGTTAAGCAGCCCCAGCATTTT
CASSPSTGVKQPQHF
>.|TRBV20-1|TRBJ1-5|.
TGCAGTGCTAGCTTCGACAGACCCAATCAGCCCCAGCATTTT
CSASFDRPNQPQHF
>.|TRBV10-3|TRBJ2-3|few
TGTGCCATCGGTCTGACCAGCGAGAGCACAGATACGCAGTATTTT
CAIGLTSESTDTQYF
>.|TRBV6-1|TRBJ2-7|.
TGTGCCAGCAGCGTCCACCGCTTGGAGCAGTACTTC
CASSVHRLEQYF
>.|TRBV20-1|TRBJ1-1|.
TGCAGTGCTGAGAGGGGAGGGGGGACGCTGGAAGCTTTCTTT
CSAERGGGTLEAFF
>.|TRBV20-1|TRBJ1-6|.
TGCAGTGCTAGAGGGGGCACAGGGAGGGTAAATTCACCCCTCCACTTT
CSARGGTGRVNSPLHF
>TRBD2|TRBV7-9|TRBJ2-5|.
TGTGCCAGCAGCTTTAGCGGGACCCAAGAGACCCAGTACTTC
CASSFSGTQETQYF
>TRBD1|TRBV19|TRBJ1-2|.
TGTGCCAGTAGTACCCTCCAGGGGGAGGGCTACACCTTC
CASSTLQGEGYTF
>.|TRBV7-2|TRBJ1-5|.
TGTGCCAGCAGCTTCACCGGGACGCAGGATCAGCCCCAGCATTTT
CASSFTGTQDQPQHF
>.|TRBV7-2|TRBJ2-5|.
TGTGCCAGCAGCTTAGTTGAGACCCAGTACTTC
CASSLVETQYF
>.|TRBV20-1|TRBJ1-1|.
TGCAGGGTGGGGGGGGCGAGGGTGTCCACTGAAGCTTTCTTT
CRVGGARVSTEAFF
>TRBD1|TRBV7-8|TRBJ1-5|.
TGTGCCAGCAGCATATCGCGACAGGGGCCCAGTCAGCCCCAGCATTTT
CASSISRQGPSQPQHF
>.|TRBV15|TRBJ1-2|.
TGTGCCACCAGCCCCCTAAGTGGAGGCTACACCTTC
CATSPLSGGYTF
>.|TRBV12-3/TRBV12-4|TRBJ1-3|.
TGTGCCAGCAGCCAAGGGGCTCAGGGAAACACCATATATTTT
CASSQGAQGNTIYF
>.|TRBV6-5|TRBJ2-7|.
TGTGCCAGCAGTTACTCGATTGTGAGAAACTACGAGCAGTACTTC
CASSYSIVRNYEQYF
>.|TRBV29-1|TRBJ1-2|.
TGCAGCGTTGTAACAACCTCTAACTATGGCTACACCTTC
CSVVTTSNYGYTF
>.|TRBV21-1|TRBJ2-5|.
TGTGCCAGCAGCGCCAGGACGAGCGTACAAGAGACCCAGTACTTC
CASSARTSVQETQYF
>TRBD1|TRBV5-4|TRBJ2-3|medium-sized
TGTGCCAGCAGCTTGGCCGGACAGGGGGTATTGGATACGCAGTATTTT
CASSLAGQGVLDTQYF
>.|TRBV7-2|TRBJ2-2|.
TGTGCCAGCAGCACAACCGGGACCGTAGTCGCCGGGGAGCTGTTTTTT
CASSTTGTVVAGELFF
>.|TRBV11-2|TRBJ2-7|large
TGTGCCAGCAGCTTCACCTTCCTCTACGAGCAGTACTTC
CASSFTFLYEQYF
>TRBD2|TRBV20-1|TRBJ2-7|.
TGCAGTGCTAGAGTAGCGGGAGGGAGCTCCTACGAGCAGTACTTC
CSARVAGGSSYEQYF
>.|TRBV19|TRBJ2-7|.
TGTGCCAGTAGTATAGAAGGGGGAGGAGAGCAGTACTTC
CASSIEGGGEQYF
>.|TRBV20-1|TRBJ1-3|.
TGCAGTGCTAGCAGAGGGCAGTCTGGAAACACCATATATTTT
CSASRGQSGNTIYF
>.|TRBV7-2|TRBJ2-5|.
TGTGCCAGCAGCTTATTGGCGCAATTCCAAGAGACCCAGTACTTC
CASSLLAQFQETQYF
>.|TRBV10-1|TRBJ2-3|.
TGCGCCAGCAGCAAAGGGGGCGTCGGGGGAGATACGCAGTATTTT
CASSKGGVGGDTQYF
>TRBD1|TRBV7-2|TRBJ1-5|.
TGTGCCAGCAGCTTAGGAGGGACAGCGGCCCAGCCCCAGCATTTT
CASSLGGTAAQPQHF
>TRBD2|TRBV11-3|TRBJ2-5|.
TGTGCCAGCAGCCCGACCACGGGGGGGAGAGAGACCCAGTACTTC
CASSPTTGGRETQYF